The sequence of this T cell receptor beta chain was determined in a study of blood T cell repertoires in COVID-19. The overall study: Acute and convalescent COVID-19 specimens originated in the United States, Italy and Spain. Nucleic acid was either cDNA or gDNA, and it came from T cells, B-cell-depleted T cells, or PBMCs.

Trimming cost V 1 base and J 8 bases, with 11 bases left between them. The CDR3 has 13 residues. CDR1 is LGHDT, CDR2 YNNKEL, per germline (reference sequence). Notes on this clone: The same CDR3 can be traced to other DNA sequences in this sample.

In the original analysis: Amplifying reference gene primers gave estimates of nucleated cell counts. Here immunoSEQ multiplex PCR was the method, and the copy in TCRdb shows in-frame clones only, minus some. The V and J calls and clone size come from that table; D and trimming were worked out from the DNA. The sample comprises tens of thousands of clones, around 84% of which are singletons, and around 20% rests with the top ten. The chain employs TRBV3-1 (or the pseudogene TRBV3-2) and TRBJ1-2; tentatively, D is TRBD1 (6 bases). Sequenced: peripheral blood. This sequence was found in a woman between 50 and 59 years old with acute or convalescent COVID-19. Here the CDR3 reads CASSQGRGYGYTF. For the CDR3, the DNA is TGTGCCAGCAGCCAAGGCAGGGGTTACGGCTACACCTTC.